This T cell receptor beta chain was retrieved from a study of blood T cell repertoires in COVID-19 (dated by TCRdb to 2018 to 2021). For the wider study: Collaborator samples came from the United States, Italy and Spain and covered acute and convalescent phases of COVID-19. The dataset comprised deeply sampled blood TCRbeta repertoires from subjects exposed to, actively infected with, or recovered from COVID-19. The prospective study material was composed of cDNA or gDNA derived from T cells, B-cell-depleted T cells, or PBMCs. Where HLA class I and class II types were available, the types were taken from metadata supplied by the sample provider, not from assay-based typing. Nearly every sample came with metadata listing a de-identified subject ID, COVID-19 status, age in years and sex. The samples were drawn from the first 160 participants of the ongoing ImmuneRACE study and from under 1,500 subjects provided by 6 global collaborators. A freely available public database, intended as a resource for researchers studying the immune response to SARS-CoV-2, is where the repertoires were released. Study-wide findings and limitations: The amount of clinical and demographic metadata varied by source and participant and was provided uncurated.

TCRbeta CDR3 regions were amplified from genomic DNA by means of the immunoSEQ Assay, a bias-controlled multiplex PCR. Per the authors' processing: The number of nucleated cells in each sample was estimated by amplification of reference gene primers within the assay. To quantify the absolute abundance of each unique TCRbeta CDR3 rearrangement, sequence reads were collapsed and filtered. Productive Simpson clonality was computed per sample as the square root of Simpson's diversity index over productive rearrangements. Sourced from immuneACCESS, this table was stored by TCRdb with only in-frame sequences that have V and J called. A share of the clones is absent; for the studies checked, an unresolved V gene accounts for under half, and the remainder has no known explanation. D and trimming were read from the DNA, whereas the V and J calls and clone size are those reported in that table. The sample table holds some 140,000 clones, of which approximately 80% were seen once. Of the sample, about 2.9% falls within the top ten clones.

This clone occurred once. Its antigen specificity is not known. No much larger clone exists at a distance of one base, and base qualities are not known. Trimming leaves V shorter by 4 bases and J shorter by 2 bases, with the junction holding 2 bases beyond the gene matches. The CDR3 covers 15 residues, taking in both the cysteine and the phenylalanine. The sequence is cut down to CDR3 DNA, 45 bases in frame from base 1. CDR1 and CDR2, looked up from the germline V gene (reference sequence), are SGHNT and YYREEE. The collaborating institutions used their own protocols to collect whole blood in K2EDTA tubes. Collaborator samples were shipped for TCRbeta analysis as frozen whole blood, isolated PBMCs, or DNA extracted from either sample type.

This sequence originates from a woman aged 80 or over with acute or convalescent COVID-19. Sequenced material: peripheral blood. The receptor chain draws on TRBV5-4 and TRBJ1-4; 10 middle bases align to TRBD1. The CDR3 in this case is CASSQDRGTNEKLFF. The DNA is TGTGCCAGCAGCCAGGACAGGGGGACTAATGAAAAACTGTTTTTT. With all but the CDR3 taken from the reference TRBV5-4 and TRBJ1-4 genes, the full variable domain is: ETGVTQSPTHLIKTRGQQVTLRCSSQSGHNTVSWYQQALGQGPQFIFQYYREEENGRGNFPPRFSGLQFPNYSSELNVNALELDDSALYLCASSQDRGTNEKLFFGSGTQLSVL.